These 19 T cell receptor beta chains came from one sample sequenced in a study of PD-1 blockade in classical Hodgkin lymphoma. Every single patient, without exception, relapsed after autologous stem cell transplantation, and brentuximab vedotin exposure varied. Profiled with immunoSEQ multiplex PCR; TCRdb holds only in-frame clones, not every one. The data hold some 6,800 clones, with 75% to 85% observed a single time. Sequencing was performed on peripheral blood mononuclear cells (PBMCs), taken before the second cycle of nivolumab. Receptors originate from a human donor with classical Hodgkin lymphoma.

This clone has just one count. The rearrangement links TRBV25-1 to TRBJ2-5, with D tentatively TRBD2 (5 bases). Trimming removed 2 bases from V and 2 bases from J, with 12 bases in between. This CDR3 comprises 15 residues. Looked up from germline, CDR1 is MGHDK and CDR2 is SYGVNS. The DNA of the CDR3 is TGTGCCAGCAGTGAACCAAGTTCGGGGCAAGAGACCCAGTACTTC. Translating it yields CASSEPSSGQETQYF.

This clone has more than one count but fewer than ten. The chain employs TRBV11-2 and TRBJ2-1, with 7 bases that match TRBD1. The CDR3 has 16 residues. Looked up from germline, CDR1 is SGHAT and CDR2 is FQNNGV. The V gene end was trimmed by 5 bases and the J gene end by 9 bases; junction bases not matched to a gene: 16. The CDR3 loop is CASSRVDRAIPIEQFF. The CDR3 nucleotides are TGTGCCAGCAGCCGCGTTGACAGGGCAATACCCATTGAGCAGTTCTTC. The full variable domain, with the rest looked up from reference TRBV11-2 and TRBJ2-1, is EAGVAQSPRYKIIEKRQSVAFWCNPISGHATLYWYQQILGQGPKLLIQFQNNGVVDDSQLPKDRFSAERLKGVDSTLKIQPAKLEDSAVYLCASSRVDRAIPIEQFFGPGTRLTVL.

V and J are TRBV6-5 and TRBJ2-1, with D hard to call. Germline-derived CDR1 and CDR2 are MNHEY and SVGAGI. The CDR3 contains 16 residues. Trimming cost V 0 bases and J 0 bases, with 9 bases left between them. CDR3 in amino acids: CASSYSPRSSYNEQFF. As DNA, the CDR3 is TGTGCCAGCAGTTACTCCCCTAGGAGCTCCTACAATGAGCAGTTCTTC.

This clone is judged medium-sized. The V gene is TRBV11-1, the J gene TRBJ1-1; D remains ambiguous. Germline CDR1 is SGHAT and CDR2 is FQDESV (reference sequence). The CDR3 covers 13 residues. V was trimmed by 1 base and J by 4 bases, leaving 7 bases between them. The CDR3 DNA follows: TGTGCCAGCAGCTTAGAAGGGTCCACTGAAGCTTTCTTT. This translates into CASSLEGSTEAFF.

The chain combines TRBV4-2 with TRBJ1-1; D call uncertain. The CDR3 has 14 amino acids. Trimming removed 0 bases at V and 1 base at J, with 6 bases between. From germline, CDR1 is LGHNA and CDR2 YNFKEQ. CDR3 amino acids: CASSQDFENTEAFF. In nucleotides, the CDR3 is TGTGCCAGCAGCCAAGATTTCGAGAACACTGAAGCTTTCTTT.

The rearrangement links TRBV21-1 to TRBJ2-1; the table names TRBD2, a call not compared with the DNA. TRBV21-1 is a listed pseudogene. CDR3 length: 19 amino acids. The CDR3 protein is CASSKAGDSGCRSYNEQFF. The CDR3 DNA is TGTGCCAGCAGCAAAGCGGGCGACAGCGGGTGCCGCTCCTACAATGAGCAGTTCTTC.

A remark on this clone: The same CDR3 can be traced to other DNA sequences in this sample. The chain couples TRBV5-1 to TRBJ1-1; 7 nucleotides match TRBD1. V lost 1 base to trimming and J lost 5 bases; unmatched junction nucleotides: 5. The CDR3 runs 14 residues. Germline lookup yields CDR1 SGHRS and CDR2 YFSETQ. The CDR3 is CASSLNRGYTEAFF. In nucleotides, the CDR3 is TGCGCCAGCAGCTTGAACAGGGGATATACTGAAGCTTTCTTT.

This sequence joins TRBV4-1 and TRBJ2-3; D tentatively fits TRBD1 or TRBD2 (5 bases each). Germline V gene data show CDR1 as MGHRA and CDR2 as YSYEKL. Between the trimmed V and J ends, which lost 3 bases and 0 bases, there was a span of 13 bases. This CDR3 is 16 amino acids long. The CDR3 spells CASSQTGTGSTDTQYF. The CDR3 nucleotides are TGCGCCAGCAGCCAGACCGGGACGGGAAGCACAGATACGCAGTATTTT.

The genes are TRBV5-4 and TRBJ1-2; weak D call: TRBD1 (5 bases). V lost 3 bases, J lost 7 bases, and 19 bases lay in between. The CDR3 runs 15 residues. In germline, CDR1 is SGHNT, CDR2 YYREEE (reference sequence). The CDR3 spells CASSSTIRTWGGYTF. CDR3 bases: TGTGCCAGCAGCTCCACGATTCGGACATGGGGTGGCTACACCTTC.

This chain joins TRBV9 and TRBJ2-5, with D maybe TRBD1 (6 bases). The length of the CDR3 is 16 residues. CDR1 and CDR2 from the germline V gene are SGDLS and YYNGEE. Trimming took 3 bases from V and 3 from J, leaving 18 bases between them. The CDR3 DNA follows: TGTGCCAGCAGCGGGGCCGGGACAATGGAGGAAGAGACCCAGTACTTC. Its translation: CASSGAGTMEEETQYF.

The chain links TRBV6-1 to TRBJ2-1; perhaps D is TRBD1 or TRBD2 (5 bases each). The CDR3 sequence is 13 residues long. The V gene lost 6 bases and the J gene lost 6 bases, with 12 bases spanning the gap. CDR1 and CDR2 from the germline V gene are MNHNS and SASEGT. The CDR3 sequence: CASRGDESNEQFF. CDR3 bases: TGTGCCAGCAGGGGGGACGAATCCAATGAGCAGTTCTTC.

This chain links TRBV28 with TRBJ1-1, with 9 bases fitting TRBD1. The CDR3 totals 16 residues. V shed 6 bases and J 0 bases; nucleotides not matched to a gene: 8. Germline lookup yields CDR1 MDHEN and CDR2 SYDVKM. The CDR3 nucleotides are TGTGCCAGCAGGCACAGGGGGCGGAGGATGAACACTGAAGCTTTCTTT. Encoded protein: CASRHRGRRMNTEAFF.

In DNA form, the CDR3 reads TGTGCCAGCAGTTACGGAGGGGGACCGATATACGAGCAGTACTTC. Translating it yields CASSYGGGPIYEQYF. The chain is built from TRBV6-6 and TRBJ2-7; D assignment may be TRBD1 or TRBD2 (6 bases each). Trimming stripped 2 bases from V and 4 bases from J, with 15 bases between. CDR3 length: 15 amino acids. In germline, CDR1 is MNHNY, CDR2 SVGAGI (reference sequence).

The chain employs TRBV5-1 and TRBJ2-3; maybe TRBD1 (6 bases). The germline CDR1 and CDR2 sequences are SGHRS and YFSETQ. Trimming pared 5 bases from V and 4 bases from J, leaving 20 bases between. This CDR3 contains 16 residues. CDR3 coding DNA: TGCGCCAGCAGGCCCGGACAGCCCAGTTTAGCAGATACGCAGTATTTT. Its protein product is CASRPGQPSLADTQYF.

V gene TRBV7-2 combines with J gene TRBJ1-1; D is unresolved. Trimming removed 0 bases from V and 5 bases from J, with 10 bases in between. The CDR3 contains 14 residues. Looked up from germline, CDR1 is SGHTA and CDR2 is FQGNSA. Written as DNA, the CDR3 is TGTGCCAGCAGCTTAGCTGGGGTATCGACTGAAGCTTTCTTT. Protein product: CASSLAGVSTEAFF.

The chain employs TRBV2 and TRBJ2-5, with no clear D. Per germline, CDR1 SNHLY and CDR2 FYNNEI. The CDR3 is 14 amino acids. V gave up 4 bases and J gave up 5 bases, with 14 bases separating them. CDR3 in DNA: TGTGCCAGCAGTGGTAGGGTGTCCTTGGAGACCCAGTACTTC. Translating it yields CASSGRVSLETQYF. The full variable domain, rest sourced from reference TRBV2 and TRBJ2-5, is EPEVTQTPSHQVTQMGQEVILRCVPISNHLYFYWYRQILGQKVEFLVSFYNNEISEKSEIFDDQFSVERPDGSNFTLKIRSTKLEDSAMYFCASSGRVSLETQYFGPGTRLLVL.

This clone turned up a few times. This sequence joins TRBV5-6 and TRBJ2-7, with a weak D call TRBD2 (6 bases). The CDR3 length is 12 residues. V was trimmed by 4 bases and J by 7 bases, leaving 12 bases between them. CDR1 is SGHDT and CDR2 is YYEEEE in the germline V gene. The CDR3 spells CASSIGTLEQYF. The CDR3 DNA follows: TGTGCCAGCAGCATCGGGACTTTGGAGCAGTACTTC.

CDR3 DNA: TGTGCCAGCAGCGCCAAGGATGGGACAGGGGCGATTAGGAGCTCCTACAATGAGCAGTTCTTC. Protein: CASSAKDGTGAIRSSYNEQFF. The V and J genes are TRBV9 and TRBJ2-1; 10 bases agree with TRBD1. V lost 3 bases and J lost 0; bases outside the gene matches: 18. Germline V gene data show CDR1 as SGDLS and CDR2 as YYNGEE. This CDR3 contains 21 residues.

The V gene is TRBV2, the J gene TRBJ2-2; D not certain. Trimming took off 8 bases at V and 7 bases at J, with 8 bases between the two ends. The V gene's germline CDR1 is SNHLY and CDR2 FYNNEI. The CDR3 runs to 11 residues. This CDR3 is CASSYDGELFF. CDR3 bases: TGTGCCAGCTCTTACGACGGGGAGCTGTTTTTT.